The 28 T cell receptor beta chains reported below all come from one sample, sequenced in a study of CXCR3-negative and CXCR3-positive naive CD8 T cells (dated by TCRdb to between 2018 and 2020). The sample was run on a NextSeq 550. The Human TCR Profiling Kit (MiLaboratory) was used to prepare UMI-labeled 5' RACE TRB cDNA libraries. TCRdb reprocessed the reads and assigns one entry to each CDR3 protein sequence, leaving out DNA. The sample table gives about 130,000 distinct CDR3 sequences. The ten largest account for about 0.3% of the sample. Input material: naive CXCR3- CD8+ T cells from blood. The cell subset or site label, read with the paper, signifies: CD45RO-CCR7+CD27+CD95- naive CD8+ T cells lacking CXCR3 (TNR3-). These TCRs come from a human donor in good health. Some clones in this sample may be carry-over from other donors' samples.

This sequence joins TRBV7-6 and TRBJ1-1. The CDR3 length is 16 residues. Per germline, CDR1 SGHVS and CDR2 FNYEAQ. The CDR3 here is CASSLARVEVNTEAFF.

The V gene is TRBV7-6, the J gene TRBJ2-6. The CDR3 covers 18 residues. From germline, CDR1 is SGHVS and CDR2 FNYEAQ. The CDR3 sequence: CASSFPGPGSSGANVLTF. The variable domain in full, with the rest retrieved from reference TRBV7-6 and TRBJ2-6, is GAGVSQSPRYKVTKRGQDVALRCDPISGHVSLYWYRQALGQGPEFLTYFNYEAQQDKSGLPNDRFSAERPEGSISTLTIQRTEQRDSAMYRCASSFPGPGSSGANVLTFGAGSRLTVL.

The genes are TRBV30 and TRBJ1-1; TCRdb outputs TRBD1, but without DNA this stays unchecked. The CDR3 has 13 amino acids. Germline CDR1 is GTSNPN and CDR2 is SVGIG (reference sequence). This CDR3 reads CAWSHWGPTEAFF.

The chain combines TRBV7-3 with TRBJ2-3; checking the TCRdb D call of TRBD1 is not possible without DNA. This CDR3 contains 15 residues. Germline-derived CDR1 and CDR2 are SGHTA and FQGTGA. The CDR3 loop reads CASSHTGAATDTQYF.

The CDR3 is CASTTLFGGLAKNIQYF. The chain carries TRBV28 and TRBJ2-4; TCRdb names TRBD1, which stays unverified in the absence of DNA. CDR1 is MDHEN, CDR2 SYDVKM, per germline. The CDR3 totals 17 residues. The variable domain in full, with the rest retrieved from reference TRBV28 and TRBJ2-4, is DVKVTQSSRYLVKRTGEKVFLECVQDMDHENMFWYRQDPGLGLRLIYFSYDVKMKEKGDIPEGYSVSREKKERFSLILESASTNQTSMYLCASTTLFGGLAKNIQYFGAGTRLSVL.

V and J are TRBV29-1 and TRBJ1-1; the D call from TCRdb, TRBD1, cannot be confirmed without DNA. The CDR3 is 18 amino acids. Germline values: CDR1 SQVTM, CDR2 ANQGSEA. The CDR3 region is CSVEDSTGVGYRDTEAFF.

The V call is TRBV7-6, the J call TRBJ2-3; TCRdb's D call, TRBD1, is unchecked because there is no DNA. Germline CDR1 reads SGHVS; CDR2 reads FNYEAQ. The CDR3 spans 17 residues. CDR3 sequence: CASSLGIVNRLFDTQYF. The full variable domain, with the rest looked up from reference TRBV7-6 and TRBJ2-3, is GAGVSQSPRYKVTKRGQDVALRCDPISGHVSLYWYRQALGQGPEFLTYFNYEAQQDKSGLPNDRFSAERPEGSISTLTIQRTEQRDSAMYRCASSLGIVNRLFDTQYFGPGTRLTVL.

The chain has TRBV2 and TRBJ1-4. Germline V gene data show CDR1 as SNHLY and CDR2 as FYNNEI. The CDR3 contains 14 residues. CDR3 amino acids: CASREIATNEKLFF.

The chain couples TRBV7-9 to TRBJ2-3. This CDR3 comprises 16 residues. CDR1 SEHNR and CDR2 FQNEAQ come from the germline V gene (reference sequence). CDR3 in amino acids: CASSLEMAKNTDTQYF. Supplemented by reference TRBV7-9 and TRBJ2-3, the full variable domain reads DTGVSQNPRHKITKRGQNVTFRCDPISEHNRLYWYRQTLGQGPEFLTYFQNEAQLEKSRLLSDRFSAERPKGSFSTLEIQRTEQGDSAMYLCASSLEMAKNTDTQYFGPGTRLTVL.

V and J are TRBV7-3 and TRBJ1-2; as DNA is missing, the TRBD1 call by TCRdb cannot be tested. Germline values: CDR1 SGHTA, CDR2 FQGTGA. The CDR3 contains 12 residues. This CDR3 is CASEQVFYGYTF.

This sequence joins TRBV15 and TRBJ1-1; TCRdb indicates TRBD1, and absent DNA this call remains unverified. The CDR3 covers 14 residues. Germline V gene sequence: CDR1 LNHNV, CDR2 YYDKDF (reference sequence). The chain's CDR3 is CATSREGEDTEAFF. Variable domain in full (rest from reference TRBV15 and TRBJ1-1): DAMVIQNPRYQVTQFGKPVTLSCSQTLNHNVMYWYQQKSSQAPKLLFHYYDKDFNNEADTPDNFQSRRPNTSFCFLDIRSPGLGDTAMYLCATSREGEDTEAFFGQGTRLTVV.

The gene calls are TRBV11-2 and TRBJ2-7; the D gene TCRdb calls, TRBD1, cannot be checked with no DNA. The germline gives CDR1 SGHAT, CDR2 FQNNGV. The CDR3 loop spans 14 amino acids. The CDR3 loop is CASSQRDGKYEQYF. The full variable domain, its missing parts supplied by reference TRBV11-2 and TRBJ2-7, is EAGVAQSPRYKIIEKRQSVAFWCNPISGHATLYWYQQILGQGPKLLIQFQNNGVVDDSQLPKDRFSAERLKGVDSTLKIQPAKLEDSAVYLCASSQRDGKYEQYFGPGTRLTVT.

The chain joins TRBV29-1 to TRBJ1-4; no DNA is available, so the TRBD1 call from TCRdb remains unchecked. The CDR3 runs 13 residues. Germline V lookup: CDR1 SQVTM, CDR2 ANQGSEA. CDR3 sequence reads: CSVDLQGSEKLFF.

The CDR3 here is CASSQHPKAGGGETQYF. The chain has TRBV3-1 and TRBJ2-5; the D gene TCRdb calls, TRBD2, cannot be checked with no DNA. There are 17 residues in the CDR3. Germline-derived CDR1 and CDR2 are LGHDT and YNNKEL (reference sequence).

This chain joins TRBV5-1 and TRBJ2-7; the TRBD1 assignment by TCRdb is unverifiable without DNA. CDR1 SGHRS and CDR2 YFSETQ come from the germline V gene. The CDR3 contains 15 residues. CDR3 region: CASSLVGERPYEQYF.

This CDR3 reads CASRDQVNTEAFF. J is TRBJ1-1 and V is TRBV11-2. This CDR3 is built from 13 residues. Germline assignment: CDR1 SGHAT and CDR2 FQNNGV.

The gene calls are TRBV4-1 and TRBJ2-1. The CDR3 consists of 14 residues. The germline V gene encodes CDR1 MGHRA and CDR2 YSYEKL. CDR3 in amino acids: CASSQETIYNEQFF.

The J gene is TRBJ2-1, the V gene TRBV9; the TCRdb call, TRBD2, lacks DNA for checking. CDR1 SGDLS and CDR2 YYNGEE come from the germline V gene. This CDR3 contains 18 residues. The CDR3 spells CASSATYHGLADSNEQFF.

V and J are TRBV9 and TRBJ2-7; TCRdb gives TRBD1 as the D gene, but with no DNA this cannot be confirmed. Germline assignment: CDR1 SGDLS and CDR2 YYNGEE. The CDR3 sequence is 15 residues long. The CDR3 reads CASSDRGDRASEQYF.

CDR3 region: CASSRTRIGTGELFF. The rearrangement links TRBV4-1 to TRBJ2-2; TCRdb indicates TRBD2, and absent DNA this call remains unverified. Germline loops: CDR1 MGHRA, CDR2 YSYEKL. The CDR3 runs to 15 residues.

CDR3 in amino acids: CASSLYYFNRDTGELFF. The gene calls are TRBV28 and TRBJ2-2; TCRdb reports TRBD1, a call that lacks DNA to check it against. Germline V gives CDR1 MDHEN, CDR2 SYDVKM. CDR3 length: 17 amino acids.

The V and J genes are TRBV7-9 and TRBJ2-1; TCRdb lists TRBD2, though no DNA is available to test this call. CDR1 is SEHNR and CDR2 is FQNEAQ in the germline V gene (reference sequence). This CDR3 has 16 amino acids. The CDR3 spells CASSSLGRGVDLEQFF.

The V and J genes are TRBV6-6 and TRBJ1-1. CDR3 length: 16 residues. Germline V gene sequence: CDR1 MNHNY, CDR2 SVGAGI (reference sequence). The CDR3 here is CASSYSIEGGDTEAFF.

The genes are TRBV5-6 and TRBJ2-3; TCRdb's D gene call, TRBD1, goes unchecked for lack of DNA. Germline V gives CDR1 SGHDT, CDR2 YYEEEE. The CDR3 has 16 residues. CDR3 in amino acids: CASSLGPGASTDTQYF.

The V and J genes are TRBV19 and TRBJ2-7; with no DNA, the TCRdb D assignment of TRBD1 cannot be verified. CDR1 and CDR2 from the germline V gene are LNHDA and SQIVND (reference sequence). This CDR3 has 11 residues. The CDR3 reads CASKQGGEQYF.

The chain links TRBV5-1 to TRBJ2-5; absent DNA, TCRdb's TRBD1 call cannot be checked. CDR1 and CDR2 from the germline V gene are SGHRS and YFSETQ. The CDR3 length is 17 residues. The CDR3 here is CASSQQHRTGLRETQYF.

The chain combines TRBV12-3 or TRBV12-4 with TRBJ1-2; the TCRdb call, TRBD1, lacks DNA for checking. This CDR3 contains 15 residues. This chain's CDR3 is CASSTPSDRNYGYTF.

The chain combines TRBV29-1 with TRBJ1-2; TCRdb gives TRBD1 as the D gene, but with no DNA this cannot be confirmed. Germline loops: CDR1 SQVTM, CDR2 ANQGSEA. The CDR3 is 12 amino acids. The CDR3 spells CSVDWDPYGYTF.